Below are 14 T cell receptor beta chains sequenced from a single sample in a study of T cells after posttransplantation cyclophosphamide. Method: immunoSEQ multiplex PCR; TCRdb's copy keeps in-frame clones and lacks some. This repertoire shows around 30,000 clones, roughly 90% found once; its top ten account for 2.5% to 4%. The sample consisted of PBMCs. The receptors stem from a man aged 45-60 years.

The V and J genes are TRBV5-1 and TRBJ1-6; no firm D call. V was trimmed by 2 bases and J by 4 bases, leaving 16 bases between them. Looked up from germline, CDR1 is SGHRS and CDR2 is YFSETQ. CDR3 size: 17 residues. The CDR3 sequence: CASSFFGLQDYNSPLHF. The CDR3 DNA reads as TGCGCCAGCAGCTTTTTTGGGCTCCAGGATTATAATTCACCCCTCCACTTT.

This chain links TRBV5-1 with TRBJ2-1; 8 bases are shared with TRBD1. The CDR3 is made up of 15 amino acids. Unmatched junction bases numbered 10, after V lost 4 bases and J lost 7 bases. Germline CDR1 and CDR2: SGHRS and YFSETQ. This CDR3 is CASSPDRGLLNEQFF. CDR3 DNA sequence: TGCGCCAGCAGCCCTGACAGGGGACTTTTAAATGAGCAGTTCTTC.

The gene calls are TRBV29-1 and TRBJ2-5, with D possibly matching TRBD2 (7 bases). Trimming shortened V by 7 bases and J by 9 bases, and 24 bases separated the two germline ends. CDR1 is SQVTM, CDR2 ANQGSEA, per germline. CDR3 size: 14 residues. DNA of the CDR3: TGCAGCGCAGACTGGGGGGCCTTGGGGGGGGCCCAGTACTTC. Translation: CSADWGALGGAQYF.

This chain links TRBV2 with TRBJ2-5; 7 positions agree with TRBD2. V gave up 2 bases and J gave up 2 bases; unmatched junction bases: 8. Germline CDR1 is SNHLY and CDR2 is FYNNEI. The CDR3 is 16 residues long. The CDR3, as DNA: TGTGCCAGCAGTGAATGGTCCAGGGAGGGTCAAGAGACCCAGTACTTC. This gives the protein CASSEWSREGQETQYF. Full variable domain (remainder filled in from reference TRBV2 and TRBJ2-5): EPEVTQTPSHQVTQMGQEVILRCVPISNHLYFYWYRQILGQKVEFLVSFYNNEISEKSEIFDDQFSVERPDGSNFTLKIRSTKLEDSAMYFCASSEWSREGQETQYFGPGTRLLVL.

This clone is medium-sized (0.01 to 0.1%) by share. The chain is built from TRBV5-1 and TRBJ2-1; perhaps TRBD2 as D (6 bases). Trimming took 6 bases from V and 8 from J, leaving 21 bases between them. This CDR3 has 15 residues. The germline V gene has CDR1 SGHRS and CDR2 YFSETQ. CDR3 in DNA: TGCGCCAGCACCCCAGCGGGCCAAGGGCCGGATGAGCAGTTCTTC. It yields the protein CASTPAGQGPDEQFF.

The chain carries TRBV30 and TRBJ1-5; TRBD1 agrees at 8 bases. V was clipped by 3 bases and J by 3 bases; unmatched bases: 13. Germline V gene lookup returns CDR1 GTSNPN and CDR2 SVGIG (reference sequence). This CDR3 has 17 amino acids. The CDR3 here is CAWSPDRGRGSNQPQHF. CDR3 DNA sequence: TGTGCCTGGAGCCCCGACAGGGGCCGAGGGTCCAATCAGCCCCAGCATTTT.

The V gene is TRBV6-1, the J gene TRBJ2-7; D is undetermined. Looked up from germline, CDR1 is MNHNS and CDR2 is SASEGT. This CDR3 spans 11 amino acids. The ends were cut back, 4 bases at V and 9 bases at J, with 10 bases in the middle. Written as DNA, the CDR3 is TGTGCCAGCAGTGGCCAGTTTGGGCAGTACTTC. This translates into CASSGQFGQYF.

The rearrangement uses TRBV7-8 and TRBJ2-7, with D tentatively TRBD1 (7 bases). Trimming stripped 5 bases from V and 5 bases from J, with 13 bases between. This CDR3 has 13 amino acids. Germline loops: CDR1 SGHVS, CDR2 FQNEAQ. For the CDR3, the DNA is TGTGCCAGCAGCATCCAGGGGGGCGACGAGCAGTACTTC. Amino acid sequence: CASSIQGGDEQYF.

V and J are TRBV5-1 and TRBJ1-3, with a weak D call TRBD1 (5 bases). The CDR3 has 15 amino acids. With 4 bases removed from V and 0 bases from J, the gap between germline ends came to 11 bases. Germline CDR1 SGHRS, CDR2 YFSETQ. CDR3 protein: CASSPGHISGNTIYF. Here the CDR3 DNA reads TGCGCCAGCAGCCCAGGACACATCTCTGGAAACACCATATATTTT.

V gene TRBV11-3 combines with J gene TRBJ1-1, with D uncertain. Trimming took off 4 bases at V and 4 bases at J, with 13 bases between the two ends. Germline loops: CDR1 SGHNT, CDR2 YENEEA. The length of the CDR3 is 14 residues. DNA of the CDR3: TGTGCCAGCAGCTCGAGAGAAAGTCGCACTGAAGCTTTCTTT. Protein sequence: CASSSRESRTEAFF.

This chain links TRBV7-3 with TRBJ1-1, with D possibly matching TRBD1 (6 bases). The V and J ends lost 6 bases and 3 bases respectively, with 11 bases between them. CDR1 is SGHTA and CDR2 is FQGTGA in the germline V gene. The CDR3 consists of 13 residues. Here the CDR3 reads CASRERGYTEAFF. For the CDR3, the DNA is TGTGCCAGCAGAGAAAGGGGGTACACTGAAGCTTTCTTT.

This chain links TRBV29-1 with TRBJ1-1, with 10 positions matching TRBD1. CDR3 length equals 14 residues. Germline lookup yields CDR1 SQVTM and CDR2 ANQGSEA. Trimming took 2 bases from V and 5 from J; bases not matched to a gene: 5. This chain's CDR3 is CSVERTGGSTEAFF. The CDR3 nucleotides read TGCAGCGTTGAACGGACAGGGGGAAGTACTGAAGCTTTCTTT.

The chain carries TRBV9 and TRBJ2-3; TRBD2 is a possible D gene (5 bases). Trimming stripped 0 bases from V and 2 bases from J, with 10 bases between. The germline gives CDR1 SGDLS, CDR2 YYNGEE. The CDR3 spans 15 residues. DNA for the CDR3: TGTGCCAGCAGCGTAGAACACGGGGTCACAGATACGCAGTATTTT. Encoded protein: CASSVEHGVTDTQYF.

This chain joins TRBV19 and TRBJ1-2, with 8 bases aligning to TRBD1. Per the germline V gene, CDR1 is LNHDA and CDR2 is SQIVND (reference sequence). The CDR3 contains 13 residues. With 5 bases clipped from V and 8 bases from J, the junction kept 7 bases outside the gene matches. The chain's CDR3 is CASSSRGRDGYTF. In DNA, the CDR3 is TGTGCCAGTAGTTCCAGGGGGCGGGACGGCTACACCTTC.